These 5 T cell receptor beta chains were sequenced from one sample in a study of T cell responses to AZD1222 COVID-19 vaccine (dated by TCRdb to the early 2020s). The label giving this sample's time point can be read as: baseline before first vaccination. The treatment or condition label on this specimen signifies: meningococcal conjugate vaccine given as trial control. Library method: the immunoSEQ multiplex PCR assay. Sourced from immuneACCESS, this table was stored by TCRdb with only in-frame sequences that have V and J called. A share of the clones is absent; for the studies checked, an unresolved V gene accounts for under half, and the remainder has no known explanation. Recorded for this sample are over 150,000 clones; 70% to 90% of them occurred a single time. More than 5.5% of the sample belongs to the ten largest clones. Sequences were derived from peripheral blood, sampled on day 0 of MenACWY control vaccination. The receptors were sampled from an adult in good health.

The V call is TRBV6-5, the J call TRBJ2-3, with TRBD1 matching over 8 bases. CDR3 length equals 15 residues. V was clipped by 2 bases and J by 5 bases; unmatched bases: 6. From germline, CDR1 is MNHEY and CDR2 SVGAGI. The CDR3 DNA reads as TGTGCCAGCAGTTACGGGCAGGGGGCGGGAGATACGCAGTATTTT. As protein: CASSYGQGAGDTQYF.

Written as DNA, the CDR3 is TGTGCCAGCAGTGGAAACAGCGTAAATTCACCCCTCCACTTT. Translation gives CASSGNSVNSPLHF. The gene calls are TRBV2 and TRBJ1-6, with no clear D. V lost 4 bases to trimming and J lost 7 bases, with 11 bases between them. Per the germline V gene, CDR1 is SNHLY and CDR2 is FYNNEI. This CDR3 is 14 amino acids long.

V gene TRBV6-2 or TRBV6-3 combines with J gene TRBJ1-5, with TRBD1 matching 8 bases. After removal of 5 bases from V and 1 base from J, the junction contained 7 bases not matched to a gene. The length of the CDR3 is 16 residues. Germline CDR1 reads MNHEY; CDR2 reads SVGEGT. This CDR3 is CASSPRTGQSNQPQHF. In DNA form, the CDR3 reads TGTGCCAGCAGTCCACGGACAGGGCAGAGCAATCAGCCCCAGCATTTT.

The chain recombines TRBV7-2 with TRBJ1-2, with D possibly TRBD1 on 5 matching bases. The germline V and J ends were trimmed by 5 bases and 4 bases, with 17 bases remaining between them. The CDR3 covers 15 residues. Germline values: CDR1 SGHTA, CDR2 FQGNSA. CDR3 residues: CASSPRPGTLYGYTF. In DNA, the CDR3 is TGTGCCAGCAGCCCCCGTCCCGGGACCCTCTATGGCTACACCTTC.

This CDR3 is CASSLPGQRYEQYV. The DNA for the CDR3 is TGTGCCAGCAGCTTACCCGGACAGCGCTACGAGCAGTACGTC. V gene TRBV5-5 combines with J gene TRBJ2-7; D is possibly TRBD1 (6 bases). The CDR3 spans 14 residues. Between the trimmed V and J ends, which lost 2 bases and 3 bases, there was a span of 12 bases. The germline V gene encodes CDR1 SGHKS and CDR2 YYEKEE (reference sequence).